This is a list of T cell receptor beta chains from one sample in a study of T cell repertoires in cytomegalovirus infection. Their cognate antigens are unknown. TCRdb re-derived calls from the reads in MiXCR, one entry per CDR3 protein. This sample has some 110,000 distinct CDR3 sequences; around 30% occur once, and the top ten carry roughly 50%. Sequencing used CD8+ T cells from cultured PBMCs, obtained from culture after CMV antigen stimulation. These receptors were taken from a human donor in good health (CMV status not recorded). Some clones in this sample may be carry-over from other donors' samples. CDR3s include the opening cysteine and the closing phenylalanine or tryptophan. The D gene is left open where the match is weak. Only some rows state a clone size, as once, few, many or a class for expanded clones.

many,TRBV4-3,TRBJ1-1,NA,CASSLLQRNTEAFF,TGCGCCAGCAGCCTGTTACAACGGAACACTGAAGCTTTCTTT
NA,TRBV4-1,TRBJ1-5,NA,CASSQGQPNQPQHF,TGCGCCAGCAGCCAAGGACAGCCCAATCAGCCCCAGCATTTT
NA,TRBV19,TRBJ1-2,NA,CATPSPGNGYTF,TGTGCCACCCCCTCCCCGGGGAATGGCTACACCTTC
NA,TRBV2,TRBJ2-5,NA,CASSFSGTGIETQYF,TGTGCCAGCAGTTTCTCTGGAACAGGGATTGAGACCCAGTACTTC
few,TRBV6-1,TRBJ1-1,NA,CASSESTMNTEAFF,TGTGCCAGCAGTGAATCAACTATGAACACTGAAGCTTTCTTT
NA,TRBV29-1,TRBJ2-1,NA,CSGALQGTEQFF,TGCAGCGGCGCTTTACAAGGGACTGAGCAGTTCTTC
NA,TRBV11-2,TRBJ1-1,NA,CASSLALPGQGKSTAFF,TGTGCCAGCAGCTTAGCCCTTCCGGGGCAGGGTAAAAGTACGGCTTTCTTT
many,TRBV27,TRBJ1-1,NA,CASSGQTGENTEAFF,TGTGCCAGCAGTGGTCAGACAGGAGAGAACACTGAAGCTTTCTTT
NA,TRBV7-2,TRBJ2-3,TRBD2,CASSLAGGRSDTQYF,TGTGCCAGCAGCTTAGCGGGGGGGAGATCAGATACGCAGTATTTT
NA,TRBV6-5,TRBJ2-2,NA,CASSYFPDTGELFF,TGTGCCAGCAGTTACTTCCCCGACACCGGGGAGCTGTTTTTT
NA,TRBV7-4,TRBJ2-7,TRBD1,CASSSTGVQGANWNEQYF,TGTGCCAGCAGCTCAACTGGGGTTCAGGGGGCGAATTGGAACGAGCAGTACTTC
NA,TRBV27,TRBJ2-7,TRBD1,CASRMDRGMAYEQYF,TGTGCCAGCAGGATGGACAGGGGAATGGCCTACGAGCAGTACTTC
few,TRBV7-6,TRBJ1-1,NA,CASSPRGMNTEAFF,TGTGCCAGCTCACCCAGGGGCATGAACACTGAAGCTTTCTTT
few,TRBV7-9,TRBJ1-2,NA,CASRDMTDYGYTF,TGTGCCAGCAGGGATATGACTGACTATGGCTACACCTTC
few,TRBV6-5,TRBJ2-1,NA,CASTNEVADEQFF,TGTGCCAGCACCAACGAGGTAGCGGATGAGCAGTTCTTC
many,TRBV12-3/TRBV12-4,TRBJ2-1,TRBD1,CASSLPGQYNEQFF,TGTGCCAGCAGTTTGCCGGGACAGTACAATGAGCAGTTCTTC
NA,TRBV9,TRBJ2-7,TRBD1,CASSLSRTGSWYEQYF,TGTGCCAGCAGCCTTTCCCGGACAGGGAGCTGGTACGAGCAGTACTTC
NA,TRBV19,TRBJ2-4,TRBD1,CASSIGEGQGKNIQYF,TGTGCCAGTAGTATAGGGGAGGGACAGGGAAAAAACATTCAGTACTTC
NA,TRBV7-9,TRBJ2-3,TRBD2,CASLRAGGPFTQYF,TGTGCCAGCTTGCGGGCGGGGGGGCCGTTTACGCAGTATTTT
NA,TRBV5-4,TRBJ2-5,NA,CASSLTGRPGETQYF,TGTGCCAGCAGCTTGACAGGGCGCCCAGGGGAGACCCAGTACTTC